Listed here are 32 T cell receptor beta chains from one sample, sequenced in a study of cytomegalovirus exposure and HLA in healthy donors. The PCR contained 60 Vbeta and 13 Jbeta primers. Sequencing was performed with immunoSEQ multiplex PCR; in TCRdb, only in-frame clones are kept and a portion is missing. Of some 120,000 clones in the sample, roughly 82% were seen once. The sample was PBMCs. The receptor set was obtained from a man between 18 and 29 years old in good health and CMV-seropositive.

This chain connects TRBV6-5 to TRBJ1-2; TRBD1 is a possible D gene (5 bases). The V gene's germline CDR1 is MNHEY and CDR2 SVGAGI. V gave up 5 bases and J gave up 2 bases, with 15 bases separating them. This CDR3 has 15 residues. In DNA, the CDR3 is TGTGCCAGCAGTCCTGGGTTCGGGGGAAACTATGGCTACACCTTC. Its protein product is CASSPGFGGNYGYTF.

This chain links TRBV11-1 with TRBJ2-2; 7 bases fit TRBD2. This CDR3 comprises 16 residues. V shed 1 base, J shed 1 base, and the junction held 3 bases outside the gene matches. Germline CDR1 and CDR2: SGHAT and FQDESV (reference sequence). CDR3 coding DNA: TGTGCCAGCAGCTTAGAAGCGGGGAAGAACACCGGGGAGCTGTTTTTT. As protein: CASSLEAGKNTGELFF.

V is TRBV11-2 and J is TRBJ1-3; weak D call: TRBD1 (5 bases). CDR1 SGHAT and CDR2 FQNNGV come from the germline V gene. V lost 5 bases and J 8 bases, leaving 13 bases between the germline ends. This CDR3 contains 13 residues. This chain's CDR3 is CASSRHWGDTIYF. As DNA, the CDR3 is TGTGCCAGCAGCAGACACTGGGGGGACACCATATATTTT.

The chain joins TRBV28 to TRBJ2-5, with D maybe TRBD2 (6 bases). Judging by the DNA end, TRBJ2-7 fits better; the J call may be wrong. The germline V gene encodes CDR1 MDHEN and CDR2 SYDVKM. CDR3 length: 14 residues. The CDR3 DNA reads TGTGCCAGCAGTTTAATAGCGGTGTCCTACGAGCAGTACTTC. Its translation is CASSLIAVSYEQYF.

The chain couples TRBV9 to TRBJ2-7; 7 nucleotides match TRBD2. J lost 3 bases, V lost 3 bases, and 9 bases had no gene match. The CDR3 runs to 15 residues. From germline, CDR1 is SGDLS and CDR2 YYNGEE. The CDR3 region has the DNA TGTGCCAGCAGCGGGACGGTGGGGGACTACTACGAGCAGTACTTC. This gives the protein CASSGTVGDYYEQYF.

The V gene is TRBV5-1, the J gene TRBJ2-2; 9 bases are a match to TRBD1. Per the germline V gene, CDR1 is SGHRS and CDR2 is YFSETQ. V gave up 4 bases and J gave up 3 bases; unmatched junction bases: 7. The CDR3 covers 16 residues. This CDR3 is CASSIRDRDYTGELFF. The CDR3 DNA follows: TGCGCCAGCAGCATCCGGGACAGGGACTACACCGGGGAGCTGTTTTTT.

J is TRBJ1-5 and V is TRBV19; 9 bases map to TRBD1. CDR3 length: 14 amino acids. Losses at the gene ends were 6 bases for V and 4 bases for J; bases not matched to a gene: 4. Germline CDR1 reads LNHDA; CDR2 reads SQIVND (reference sequence). CDR3 residues: CASSPTGGNQPQHF. CDR3 sequence (DNA): TGTGCCAGTAGCCCGACAGGGGGTAATCAGCCCCAGCATTTT. Based on the CDR3 plus reference TRBV19 and TRBJ1-5, the full variable domain is DGGITQSPKYLFRKEGQNVTLSCEQNLNHDAMYWYRQDPGQGLRLIYYSQIVNDFQKGDIAEGYSVSREKKESFPLTVTSAQKNPTAFYLCASSPTGGNQPQHFGDGTRLSIL.

Turning to this clone: Additional DNA sequences in this sample encode the identical CDR3. This chain joins TRBV18 and TRBJ1-1, with D possibly being TRBD1 (6 bases). V lost 3 bases, J lost 1 base, and 9 bases lay in between. The CDR3 has 14 residues. CDR1 and CDR2 from the germline V gene are KGHSH and LQKENI. The CDR3 bases are TGTGCCAGCTCACCGAACAGGGCGAACACTGAAGCTTTCTTT. This gives the protein CASSPNRANTEAFF.

The count of this clone is one. Relative to the germline gene, one junction end is altered; a read error may explain this. The gene calls are TRBV7-7 and TRBJ2-2; TRBD1 matches at 11 bases. Germline CDR1 is SSHAT and CDR2 is FNYEAQ (reference sequence). CDR3 length: 17 amino acids. As DNA, the CDR3 is TGTGCTAGCAGCCTGTATTCGGACAGGGGGCTTGCCGGGGAGCTGTTTTTT. Translating it yields CASSLYSDRGLAGELFF.

The chain is built from TRBV5-4 and TRBJ1-1; 7 bases are shared with TRBD1. Germline V CDR1 and CDR2: SGHNT, YYREEE (reference sequence). The CDR3 consists of 14 residues. V dropped 5 bases and J dropped 1; count of bases not matched to a gene: 5. CDR3 DNA sequence: TGTGCCAGCAGTCTTGACAGGGCGAACACTGAAGCTTTCTTT. This translates into CASSLDRANTEAFF. The variable domain in full, with the rest retrieved from reference TRBV5-4 and TRBJ1-1, is ETGVTQSPTHLIKTRGQQVTLRCSSQSGHNTVSWYQQALGQGPQFIFQYYREEENGRGNFPPRFSGLQFPNYSSELNVNALELDDSALYLCASSLDRANTEAFFGQGTRLTVV.

By share of the sample, this clone is medium-sized. J is TRBJ1-5 and V is TRBV27, with D hard to call. The ends were cut back, 3 bases at V and 4 bases at J, with 13 bases in the middle. The CDR3 has 15 residues. Germline V gives CDR1 MNHEY, CDR2 SMNVEV (reference sequence). CDR3 DNA: TGTGCCAGCAGTTTGGAGTACGGGTGGAATCAGCCCCAGCATTTT. Amino acids: CASSLEYGWNQPQHF.

Details on this clone: The CDR3 end shows no conserved phenylalanine or tryptophan, and so a read error is likely. This chain links TRBV9 with TRBJ1-1, with D maybe TRBD1 (5 bases). The CDR3 sequence is 14 residues long. With 3 bases removed from V and 4 bases from J, the gap between germline ends came to 13 bases. Germline CDR1 reads SGDLS; CDR2 reads YYNGEE. The CDR3 protein is CASSDGGRGTEAFS. The CDR3, as DNA: TGTGCCAGCAGCGACGGGGGTCGGGGCACTGAAGCTTTCTCT.

The chain employs TRBV29-1 and TRBJ2-7; TRBD1 agrees at 8 bases. Looked up from germline, CDR1 is SQVTM and CDR2 is ANQGSEA. CDR3 length equals 13 residues. The ends lost 6 bases at V and 4 bases at J; junction bases unmatched: 8. The CDR3 nucleotides are TGCAGCGTCCTGGACAGGGAATCGTACGAGCAGTACTTC. Protein sequence: CSVLDRESYEQYF.

This chain joins TRBV5-4 and TRBJ1-2; TRBD1 agrees at 9 bases. The junction had 8 bases not matched to a gene; V was cut back by 6 bases and J by 5 bases. Germline V lookup: CDR1 SGHNT, CDR2 YYREEE (reference sequence). This CDR3 spans 14 amino acids. The CDR3 DNA sequence: TGTGCCAGCACCTTACAGGGGGCGATGTATGGCTACACCTTC. It is translated as CASTLQGAMYGYTF.

The CDR3 loop reads CASSLGTGEGNQPQHF. The DNA of the CDR3 is TGTGCCAGCAGCTTAGGAACAGGGGAGGGCAATCAGCCCCAGCATTTT. The rearrangement uses TRBV11-2 and TRBJ1-5, with 7 bases lining up with TRBD1. The CDR3 runs to 16 residues. The J segment lost 2 bases and the V segment lost 1 base, leaving 5 bases of the junction unmatched. Germline-derived CDR1 and CDR2 are SGHAT and FQNNGV.

The rearrangement uses TRBV15 and TRBJ2-3; D is perhaps TRBD2 (6 bases). Trimming stripped 5 bases from V and 9 bases from J, with 12 bases between. Germline CDR1 reads LNHNV; CDR2 reads YYDKDF (reference sequence). The CDR3 is made up of 12 amino acids. The CDR3 DNA is TGTGCCACCAGCTCTGGGACTTCGACGCAGTATTTT. It yields the protein CATSSGTSTQYF.

This rearrangement joins TRBV7-9 to TRBJ2-1; 11 bases line up with TRBD2. The CDR3 runs 19 residues. Germline V gives CDR1 SEHNR, CDR2 FQNEAQ (reference sequence). The J segment lost 9 bases and the V segment lost 4 bases, leaving 20 bases of the junction unmatched. CDR3 region: CASSWNMGVAGGRPSEQFF. CDR3 in DNA: TGTGCCAGCAGCTGGAATATGGGTGTAGCGGGGGGGAGACCAAGTGAGCAGTTCTTC.

This clone was detected once. V usage is TRBV5-1 and J usage is TRBJ1-5, with 9 bases lining up with TRBD1. V shed 0 bases and J 5 bases; nucleotides not matched to a gene: 0. This CDR3 is 14 amino acids long. The germline gives CDR1 SGHRS, CDR2 YFSETQ. The CDR3 loop is CASSLGTGDQPQHF. The DNA for the CDR3 is TGCGCCAGCAGCTTGGGGACAGGGGATCAGCCCCAGCATTTT.

The chain links TRBV23-1 to TRBJ2-1, with D perhaps matching TRBD1 (6 bases). TRBV23-1 is annotated as an ORF whose role is uncertain. The length of the CDR3 is 12 residues. V was shortened by 4 bases and J by 12 bases, with 13 bases between the two germline ends. The CDR3 DNA follows: TGCGCCAGCAGTCCTCAGGGGAAGGGGCAGTTCTTC. It yields the protein CASSPQGKGQFF.

Details on this clone: A read error may account for a junction end that differs from germline. The chain recombines TRBV5-1 with TRBJ2-1; 12 bases align to TRBD2. The CDR3 length is 15 residues. Germline assignment: CDR1 SGHRS and CDR2 YFSETQ. CDR3 sequence: CASTLPLAGGSEQFF. CDR3 nucleotides: TGCGCCAGCACCTTGCCACTAGCGGGAGGTAGTGAGCAGTTCTTC. Together with reference TRBV5-1 and TRBJ2-1, the CDR3 gives the full variable domain: KAGVTQTPRYLIKTRGQQVTLSCSPISGHRSVSWYQQTPGQGLQFLFEYFSETQRNKGNFPGRFSGRQFSNSRSEMNVSTLELGDSALYLCASTLPLAGGSEQFFGPGTRLTVL.

The table lists this clone with a count of one. The chain has TRBV4-1 and TRBJ1-5; D is ambiguous. V shed 1 base and J shed 7 bases, with 17 bases lying between them. The CDR3 consists of 16 residues. CDR1 is MGHRA, CDR2 YSYEKL, per germline. The CDR3 nucleotides are TGCGCCAGCAGCCAAGTGATGCGGGAACGATGGCAGCCCCAGCATTTT. As protein: CASSQVMRERWQPQHF.

This clone was observed a few times. The chain carries TRBV5-5 and TRBJ1-1, with D maybe TRBD1 (6 bases). This CDR3 comprises 16 residues. Trimming removed 1 base from V and 4 bases from J, with 17 bases in between. Germline V gene lookup returns CDR1 SGHKS and CDR2 YYEKEE (reference sequence). The CDR3 here is CASSLSNREGTTEAFF. The CDR3 nucleotides read TGTGCCAGCAGCTTGTCTAACAGGGAAGGTACCACTGAAGCTTTCTTT. Looking up the rest from reference TRBV5-5 and TRBJ1-1 gives the full variable domain: DAGVTQSPTHLIKTRGQQVTLRCSPISGHKSVSWYQQVLGQGPQFIFQYYEKEERGRGNFPDRFSARQFPNYSSELNVNALLLGDSALYLCASSLSNREGTTEAFFGQGTRLTVV.

The V gene is TRBV19, the J gene TRBJ1-1; D not resolved. The ends were cut back, 3 bases at V and 3 bases at J, with 8 bases in the middle. CDR1 LNHDA and CDR2 SQIVND come from the germline V gene (reference sequence). The CDR3 runs 13 residues. CDR3 nucleotides: TGTGCCAGTAGTATGAACAGCTACACTGAAGCTTTCTTT. Protein sequence: CASSMNSYTEAFF. The full variable domain, in which reference TRBV19 and TRBJ1-1 provide the parts outside the CDR3, is DGGITQSPKYLFRKEGQNVTLSCEQNLNHDAMYWYRQDPGQGLRLIYYSQIVNDFQKGDIAEGYSVSREKKESFPLTVTSAQKNPTAFYLCASSMNSYTEAFFGQGTRLTVV.

The CDR3 DNA is TGTGCCGCCGGAGAGGGTGGCAATCAGCCCCAGCATTTT. It specifies CAAGEGGNQPQHF. The chain combines TRBV6-5 with TRBJ1-5; D uncertain. The CDR3 is made up of 13 amino acids. V shed 11 bases and J shed 2 bases, with 13 bases lying between them. Germline-derived CDR1 and CDR2 are MNHEY and SVGAGI.

This clone was detected once. The rearrangement joins TRBV10-3 to TRBJ1-2; 11 nucleotides align to TRBD1. The length of the CDR3 is 14 residues. Germline V gene data show CDR1 as ENHRY and CDR2 as SYGVKD. Trimming cost V 2 bases and J 8 bases; bases outside gene matches: 4. This chain's CDR3 is CAISERTGGEGYTF. The CDR3 bases are TGTGCCATCAGTGAGAGGACAGGGGGCGAGGGCTACACCTTC.

V is TRBV7-2 and J is TRBJ2-1; D remains unclear. This CDR3 has 13 residues. The V end lost 4 bases, the J end lost 9 bases, and 13 bases lay between the germline ends. Germline V gives CDR1 SGHTA, CDR2 FQGNSA. CDR3 region: CASSSPPRTEQFF. The CDR3 bases are TGTGCCAGCAGCTCCCCCCCGCGAACTGAGCAGTTCTTC.

This clone was counted a few times. The V gene is TRBV4-1, the J gene TRBJ2-3; TRBD2 agrees at 15 bases. V gave up 3 bases and J gave up 6 bases; unmatched junction bases: 1. CDR3 size: 15 residues. Germline CDR1 is MGHRA and CDR2 is YSYEKL. CDR3 in amino acids: CASSQGLAGGDTQYF. The CDR3 DNA reads as TGCGCCAGCAGCCAGGGACTAGCGGGAGGTGATACGCAGTATTTT.

V is TRBV6-5 and J is TRBJ2-2; a weak D match, TRBD2 (5 bases). The V end lost 6 bases, the J end lost 8 bases, and 19 bases lay between the germline ends. The CDR3 runs to 15 residues. Germline V CDR1 and CDR2: MNHEY, SVGAGI. DNA of the CDR3: TGTGCCAGCAGCCTAATTACGGACGGGGAGGGGGAGCTGTTTTTT. Its translation is CASSLITDGEGELFF.

The V call is TRBV27, the J call TRBJ2-7; 7 bases line up with TRBD2. This CDR3 spans 15 amino acids. Germline values: CDR1 MNHEY, CDR2 SMNVEV (reference sequence). The V gene end was trimmed by 4 bases and the J gene end by 3 bases; junction bases not matched to a gene: 9. The CDR3 DNA sequence: TGTGCCAGCAGTTATCTGACTAGCTCTAGCTACGAGCAGTACTTC. Its translation is CASSYLTSSSYEQYF.

This clone came up a few times. The chain has TRBV15 and TRBJ2-2; D uncertain. Germline V gene lookup returns CDR1 LNHNV and CDR2 YYDKDF (reference sequence). The CDR3 has 16 residues. The V gene lost 3 bases and the J gene lost 1 base, with 12 bases spanning the gap. In DNA, the CDR3 is TGTGCCACCAGCAGCCCGACTTCTCTGAACACCGGGGAGCTGTTTTTT. This gives the protein CATSSPTSLNTGELFF.

V usage is TRBV29-1 and J usage is TRBJ1-1; D remains ambiguous. Trimming removed 0 bases at V and 7 bases at J, with 6 bases between. This CDR3 comprises 11 residues. Germline V lookup: CDR1 SQVTM, CDR2 ANQGSEA. The CDR3 region is CSVEDGDEAFF. In DNA form, the CDR3 reads TGCAGCGTTGAAGACGGGGATGAAGCTTTCTTT.

This clone was seen a few times. V is TRBV6-1 and J is TRBJ2-7, with D perhaps TRBD1 (6 bases). Germline assignment: CDR1 MNHNS and CDR2 SASEGT. The CDR3 covers 14 residues. V lost 0 bases and J lost 3, with 9 bases in between. CDR3 region: CASSEAGDNYEQYF. The CDR3 bases are TGTGCCAGCAGTGAAGCGGGGGACAACTACGAGCAGTACTTC.